These T cell receptor beta chains were read from a single sample in a study of T cells in Graves' hyperthyroidism and ophthalmopathy. TCRdb recomputed calls from the multiplex PCR reads with MiXCR, one row per CDR3 protein. Among more than 300,000 distinct CDR3 sequences listed, approximately 15% were seen once. Sequences were obtained from blood. Source of these receptors: a woman in her thirties with Graves' hyperthyroidism. Each CDR3 is given with its conserved first and last residue. The D gene is left open where the match is weak. The listing skips clone size in some rows; elsewhere it reads once, few, many or a size class.

abundance: many; j_gene: TRBJ2-5; d_gene: .; v_gene: TRBV7-2; CDR3nt: TGTGCCAGCAGCCTCAAAGAGACCCAGTACTTC; CDR3aa: CASSLKETQYF
abundance: few; j_gene: TRBJ2-7; d_gene: TRBD2; v_gene: TRBV5-6; CDR3nt: TGTGCCAGCAGCCAAGACTATGCGGGAGCCCCCTACGAGCAGTACTTC; CDR3aa: CASSQDYAGAPYEQYF
abundance: many; j_gene: TRBJ2-5; d_gene: .; v_gene: TRBV12-3/TRBV12-4; CDR3nt: TGTGCCAGCAGTTTAATGGGGGTTAGGGAGACCCAGTACTTC; CDR3aa: CASSLMGVRETQYF
abundance: many; j_gene: TRBJ2-2; d_gene: TRBD2; v_gene: TRBV12-3/TRBV12-4; CDR3nt: TGTGCCAGCAGTTCGTCGACTAGCGGGTTGAACACCGGGGAGCTGTTTTTT; CDR3aa: CASSSSTSGLNTGELFF
abundance: few; j_gene: TRBJ1-2; d_gene: .; v_gene: TRBV27; CDR3nt: TGTGCCAGCAGTACCCGGGACATGATTACTGGCTACACCTTC; CDR3aa: CASSTRDMITGYTF
abundance: many; j_gene: TRBJ2-5; d_gene: .; v_gene: TRBV7-2; CDR3nt: TGTGCCAGCAGCCCCCGGACTGTGGAAGGGACCCGGTACTTC; CDR3aa: CASSPRTVEGTRYF
abundance: .; j_gene: TRBJ2-7; d_gene: TRBD2; v_gene: TRBV5-1; CDR3nt: TGCGCCAGCAGCTTGGTTCGGGGGGACTACGAGCAGTACTTC; CDR3aa: CASSLVRGDYEQYF
abundance: .; j_gene: TRBJ1-5; d_gene: .; v_gene: TRBV24-1; CDR3nt: TGTGCCACCGGGTGGGCGGGGCCCCAGCATTTT; CDR3aa: CATGWAGPQHF
abundance: few; j_gene: TRBJ2-5; d_gene: .; v_gene: TRBV4-3; CDR3nt: TGCGCCAGCAGCCAAGACCGGACCTTGCAAGAGACCCAGTACTTC; CDR3aa: CASSQDRTLQETQYF
abundance: many; j_gene: TRBJ2-7; d_gene: .; v_gene: TRBV24-1; CDR3nt: TGTGCCGCCGCGGGCAGAAACTCCTACGAGCAGTACTTC; CDR3aa: CAAAGRNSYEQYF
abundance: .; j_gene: TRBJ2-2; d_gene: .; v_gene: TRBV6-1; CDR3nt: TGTGCCAGCAATGAGGGGGTCACCGGGGAGCTGTTTTTT; CDR3aa: CASNEGVTGELFF
abundance: .; j_gene: TRBJ2-3; d_gene: .; v_gene: TRBV28; CDR3nt: TGTGCCAGCAGTTTGGCCCTTCAGCGGCCACCGGAAGGTACGCAGTATTTT; CDR3aa: CASSLALQRPPEGTQYF
abundance: many; j_gene: TRBJ2-5; d_gene: .; v_gene: TRBV12-3/TRBV12-4; CDR3nt: TGTGCCAGCAGTTTCCTCCGCCAAGAGACCCAGTACTTC; CDR3aa: CASSFLRQETQYF
abundance: many; j_gene: TRBJ2-5; d_gene: TRBD2; v_gene: TRBV28; CDR3nt: TGTGCCACAGTAGCGGGACCCCAAGAGACCCAGTACTTC; CDR3aa: CATVAGPQETQYF
abundance: many; j_gene: TRBJ1-3; d_gene: .; v_gene: TRBV12-3/TRBV12-4; CDR3nt: TGTGCCAGCAGTCCCTCTAAGGCGGGTATTTATTCAGGAAACACCATATATTTT; CDR3aa: CASSPSKAGIYSGNTIYF
abundance: many; j_gene: TRBJ1-2; d_gene: TRBD1; v_gene: TRBV28; CDR3nt: TGTGCAAACAGGGACAGGGGGCGCGCAGACGGAGGCTACACCTTC; CDR3aa: CANRDRGRADGGYTF
abundance: many; j_gene: TRBJ2-7; d_gene: .; v_gene: TRBV27; CDR3nt: TGTGCCAGCAGTCCACCGTTCGTTAGCGGAAGGGAGCAGTACTTC; CDR3aa: CASSPPFVSGREQYF
abundance: many; j_gene: TRBJ1-1; d_gene: .; v_gene: TRBV28; CDR3nt: TGTGCCAGCAGTTTAAGCCGCACTGAAGCTTTCTTT; CDR3aa: CASSLSRTEAFF
abundance: many; j_gene: TRBJ1-6; d_gene: .; v_gene: TRBV27; CDR3nt: TGTGCCAGCAGTCCCCTGGGGTCACCCCTCCACTTT; CDR3aa: CASSPLGSPLHF
abundance: many; j_gene: TRBJ1-2; d_gene: .; v_gene: TRBV28; CDR3nt: TGTGCCAGCAGTTTATTGACAGGACCTAGCTATGGCTACACCTTC; CDR3aa: CASSLLTGPSYGYTF
abundance: many; j_gene: TRBJ2-7; d_gene: TRBD1; v_gene: TRBV30; CDR3nt: TGTGCCTGGGGGACAGGGGCCTACGAGCAGTACTTC; CDR3aa: CAWGTGAYEQYF
abundance: .; j_gene: TRBJ2-1; d_gene: TRBD2; v_gene: TRBV5-4; CDR3nt: TGTGCCAGCAGCCAGAGCCTAGCGGACGGCTTTTACAATGAGCAGTTCTTC; CDR3aa: CASSQSLADGFYNEQFF
abundance: many; j_gene: TRBJ2-5; d_gene: .; v_gene: TRBV7-9; CDR3nt: TGTGCCAGCAGCTTAGATGGCGAGACCCAGTACTTC; CDR3aa: CASSLDGETQYF
abundance: many; j_gene: TRBJ2-5; d_gene: .; v_gene: TRBV19; CDR3nt: TGTGCCAGTAGTATAGATCCGGTACATTCGGGGACCCAGTACTTC; CDR3aa: CASSIDPVHSGTQYF
abundance: many; j_gene: TRBJ2-1; d_gene: .; v_gene: TRBV24-1; CDR3nt: TGTGCCACCAGTGGGGGGACCCGGTCCAATGAGCAGTTCTTC; CDR3aa: CATSGGTRSNEQFF
abundance: once; j_gene: TRBJ2-1; d_gene: TRBD2; v_gene: TRBV5-6; CDR3nt: TGTGCCAGCAGCTTTGTAGCGGGAGGGCCGAGGAATGAGCAGTTCTTC; CDR3aa: CASSFVAGGPRNEQFF
abundance: many; j_gene: TRBJ2-1; d_gene: TRBD2; v_gene: TRBV7-8; CDR3nt: TGTGCCAGCCTAGCGGAACCAAGCACCTACAATGAGCAGTTCTTC; CDR3aa: CASLAEPSTYNEQFF
abundance: .; j_gene: TRBJ2-3; d_gene: .; v_gene: TRBV7-2; CDR3nt: TGTGCCAGCAGCTTAGGCGGGAAGCGCACAGATACGCAGTATTTT; CDR3aa: CASSLGGKRTDTQYF
abundance: .; j_gene: TRBJ2-7; d_gene: .; v_gene: TRBV4-1; CDR3nt: TGCGCCAGCAGCCAACATTACAGTGGTCTCTACGAGCAGTACTTC; CDR3aa: CASSQHYSGLYEQYF
abundance: few; j_gene: TRBJ2-7; d_gene: .; v_gene: TRBV28; CDR3nt: TGTGCCAGCAGTTCCTGGAGGGGGAGCGACTTC; CDR3aa: CASSSWRGSDF
abundance: .; j_gene: TRBJ2-7; d_gene: TRBD1; v_gene: TRBV7-6; CDR3nt: TGTGCCAGCAGCCCGGACAGGGGTTTCTACGAGCAGTACTTC; CDR3aa: CASSPDRGFYEQYF
abundance: few; j_gene: TRBJ1-2; d_gene: .; v_gene: TRBV20-1; CDR3nt: TGCAGTGCTAGTACACCAGGCTATGGCTACACCTTC; CDR3aa: CSASTPGYGYTF
abundance: many; j_gene: TRBJ2-7; d_gene: .; v_gene: TRBV20-1; CDR3nt: TGCAGTGCTAGAGTCTACACAGAGGGGCCAACCTCCTACGAGCAGTACTTC; CDR3aa: CSARVYTEGPTSYEQYF